The T cell receptor beta chain under discussion was sequenced for a study of patients and donors after allogeneic stem cell transplantation. Trimming removed 5 bases from V and 2 bases from J; junction bases left unmatched: 13. Germline CDR1 SGHAT, CDR2 FQDESV (reference sequence). This CDR3 comprises 18 residues. Only a few counts were recorded for this clonotype. In TCRdb, the RT-PCR reads were re-called with MiXCR into one record per CDR3 protein. The table shows 900,000 to 1,000,000 distinct CDR3 sequences, with around 17% occurring only once. The sample comprised blood, either unsorted or a sorted T cell fraction (not recorded which). The sequence came from a human donor who was either an allogeneic HSCT recipient or a stem cell or donor lymphocyte infusion donor (not recorded which). It is not recorded whose cells these are; they may come from a transplant donor. The chain uses TRBV11-1 and TRBJ2-1; TRBD1 matches 9 bases. CDR3 DNA sequence: TGTGCCAGCAGCCAGGGACAGGGAACGCGGGCCCCCTACAATGAGCAGTTCTTC. The encoded protein is CASSQGQGTRAPYNEQFF.